A selection of T cell receptor beta chains follows, all from one sample in a study of shared clonotypes between healthy human individuals. Some clones are missing from TCRdb's copy, which holds only in-frame ones; the method was immunoSEQ multiplex PCR. The sample lists around 330,000 clones, approximately 74% occurring once. The sample was memory CD4+ T cells sorted from blood. The receptors were gathered from a man aged 25-40 years in good health. The CDR3 runs from the conserved cysteine through the conserved F or W. The order of the fields is CDR3 DNA, CDR3 protein, D gene, J gene, clone size, V gene. The D gene is left open where the match is weak. Not every row has a clone size; where given, it reads once, few, many or a size class.

cdr3_nt: TGTGCCAGCTTTAAACAGCACTCCTACAATGAGCAGTTCTTC
cdr3_aa: CASFKQHSYNEQFF
d_call: NA
j_call: TRBJ2-1
clone_size: NA
v_call: TRBV2

cdr3_nt: TGTGCCAGCAGTAGCACGGGACTAGCGGGAGATGGGTACGAGCAGTACTTC
cdr3_aa: CASSSTGLAGDGYEQYF
d_call: TRBD2
j_call: TRBJ2-7
clone_size: NA
v_call: TRBV5-5

cdr3_nt: TGTGCCAGCAGCCCCGGACAGGGAAGGACGTATGGCTACACCTTC
cdr3_aa: CASSPGQGRTYGYTF
d_call: TRBD1
j_call: TRBJ1-2
clone_size: NA
v_call: TRBV5-4

cdr3_nt: TGTGCCAGCGCAGGGACAGGGGCACGAGCTCGTTACGAGCAGTACTTC
cdr3_aa: CASAGTGARARYEQYF
d_call: TRBD1
j_call: TRBJ2-7
clone_size: NA
v_call: TRBV6-6

cdr3_nt: TGTGCCAGCAGTTACTCAGTATCTGGGGCCAACGTCCTGACTTTC
cdr3_aa: CASSYSVSGANVLTF
d_call: NA
j_call: TRBJ2-6
clone_size: NA
v_call: TRBV6-5

cdr3_nt: TGTGCCAGCAGTTGGGGCACATTGGAAGAGACCCAGTACTTC
cdr3_aa: CASSWGTLEETQYF
d_call: NA
j_call: TRBJ2-5
clone_size: NA
v_call: TRBV28

cdr3_nt: TGTGCCAGTAGTCCTCTTCGGACTAGCGGGAGTACCTACGAGCAGTACTTC
cdr3_aa: CASSPLRTSGSTYEQYF
d_call: TRBD2
j_call: TRBJ2-7
clone_size: NA
v_call: TRBV19

cdr3_nt: TGTGCCAGTACCCCCAGGCAGAGAGGCACTGAAGCTTTCTTT
cdr3_aa: CASTPRQRGTEAFF
d_call: NA
j_call: TRBJ1-1
clone_size: NA
v_call: TRBV19

cdr3_nt: TGTGCCAGCAGCTTAATATCCACGCAGTATTTT
cdr3_aa: CASSLISTQYF
d_call: NA
j_call: TRBJ2-3
clone_size: NA
v_call: TRBV11-2

cdr3_nt: TGCGCCAGCAGCTTGGCCGGACAGGGTTCCTCCTACGAGCAGTACTTC
cdr3_aa: CASSLAGQGSSYEQYF
d_call: TRBD1
j_call: TRBJ2-7
clone_size: NA
v_call: TRBV5-1

cdr3_nt: TGTGCCAGCAGCTTGATTGACACAACCTACGAGCAGTACTTC
cdr3_aa: CASSLIDTTYEQYF
d_call: NA
j_call: TRBJ2-7
clone_size: NA
v_call: TRBV5-4

cdr3_nt: TGTGCCAGCAGTTACTCGGCGGGAGGGCCAGCCCAGTACTTC
cdr3_aa: CASSYSAGGPAQYF
d_call: TRBD2
j_call: TRBJ2-5
clone_size: NA
v_call: TRBV6-5

cdr3_nt: TGTGCCAGCAGCCAGGCCGGTATGATAGCCAAAAACATTCAGTACTTC
cdr3_aa: CASSQAGMIAKNIQYF
d_call: NA
j_call: TRBJ2-4
clone_size: once
v_call: TRBV7-2

cdr3_nt: TGTGCCAGCAGCCCCGGACAGGGTGATGATCAGCCCCAGCATTTT
cdr3_aa: CASSPGQGDDQPQHF
d_call: TRBD1
j_call: TRBJ1-5
clone_size: once
v_call: TRBV5-5

cdr3_nt: TGTGCCAGCAGCCCTGACAGTCTAGCCAAAAACATTCAGTACTTC
cdr3_aa: CASSPDSLAKNIQYF
d_call: NA
j_call: TRBJ2-4
clone_size: NA
v_call: TRBV2

cdr3_nt: TGTGCCAGCAGCTCCAAACTAGCGGGAGGGTCGGGTAGCACAGATACGCAGTATTTT
cdr3_aa: CASSSKLAGGSGSTDTQYF
d_call: TRBD2
j_call: TRBJ2-3
clone_size: NA
v_call: TRBV5-4

cdr3_nt: TGTGCCAGCAGCTGGCAGTTGTCTAGATCCTACAATGAGCAGTTCTTC
cdr3_aa: CASSWQLSRSYNEQFF
d_call: NA
j_call: TRBJ2-1
clone_size: once
v_call: TRBV7-2

cdr3_nt: TGTGCCAGCAGTACTTTTGCGACCCAGTACTTC
cdr3_aa: CASSTFATQYF
d_call: NA
j_call: TRBJ2-5
clone_size: NA
v_call: TRBV28

cdr3_nt: TGTGCCAGTAGTTCCGACAGGGGCGCCTACAATGAGCAGTTCTTC
cdr3_aa: CASSSDRGAYNEQFF
d_call: TRBD1
j_call: TRBJ2-1
clone_size: few
v_call: TRBV19

cdr3_nt: TGTGCCAGCAGTAGGATTGTAGGGAGCTACACAGATACGCAGTATTTT
cdr3_aa: CASSRIVGSYTDTQYF
d_call: NA
j_call: TRBJ2-3
clone_size: many
v_call: TRBV2

cdr3_nt: TGCGCCAGCAGCTTGCTTCGGGATGGGGAGACCCAGTACTTC
cdr3_aa: CASSLLRDGETQYF
d_call: NA
j_call: TRBJ2-5
clone_size: once
v_call: TRBV5-1

cdr3_nt: TGTGCCTGGAGTGTACGGGTCCGTGACACCATATATTTT
cdr3_aa: CAWSVRVRDTIYF
d_call: NA
j_call: TRBJ1-3
clone_size: NA
v_call: TRBV30